This T cell receptor (beta chain) is from a study of Ad26.COV2.S vaccination and SARS-CoV-2 variants. Study at large: Administration of Ad26.COV2.S was intramuscular, either once or twice 56 days apart. Study outcomes and limitations: Breadth measured for non-spike TCRs was similar across vaccine and placebo recipients.

Profiled with immunoSEQ multiplex PCR; TCRdb holds only in-frame clones, not every one. Counted here are hundreds of thousands of clones, 89% occurring once; the ten biggest clones make up roughly 2.5%. To note about this clone: The antigen is unknown.

The V and J ends lost 3 bases and 0 bases respectively, with 9 bases between them. The CDR3 runs to 15 residues. Per the germline V gene, CDR1 is LGHNA and CDR2 is YNFKEQ. Regarding treatment: 15 to 20 received Ad26.COV2.S at low or high dose, single or two shots; roughly 5 received placebo; per-sample allocation not given. Samples came from day 63 after the first vaccine or placebo injection. Specimen: peripheral blood, collected in a trial of Ad26.COV2.S vaccine versus placebo. This sequence joins TRBV4-2 and TRBJ1-3; possible D gene TRBD1, 5 bases. The source of this sequence is a person aged 18 to 65 who received the Ad26.COV2.S COVID-19 vaccine or a placebo. CDR3 loop: CASSQGRFSGNTIYF. CDR3 coding DNA: TGTGCCAGCAGCCAGGGACGCTTCTCTGGAAACACCATATATTTT.